A single sample gave rise to the 23 T cell receptor beta chains below, sequenced in a study of neurological immune-mediated disorders. The time point denotes: longitudinal time-point 1 (baseline). TCRdb re-analysed the 5' RACE reads in MiXCR, keeping a single row per CDR3 protein. The sample contains over 55,000 distinct CDR3 sequences, over 8.5% of which appear only once. The sample consisted of PBMCs. These receptors came from a male donor with HTLV-1-associated myelopathy (HAM/TSP).

This clonotype was picked up many times. The chain uses TRBV6-4 and TRBJ2-1; 14 bases fit TRBD2. V was clipped by 6 bases and J by 9 bases; unmatched bases: 4. This CDR3 region has 14 residues. Germline V gene sequence: CDR1 MRHNA, CDR2 SNTAGT. The CDR3 loop is CASRGLAGVGEQFF. CDR3 sequence (DNA): TGTGCCAGCAGGGGACTAGCGGGGGTGGGTGAGCAGTTCTTC.

This clonotype has at least ten counts. The J gene is TRBJ2-2, the V gene TRBV7-2, with D possibly TRBD1 on 6 matching bases. V gave up 1 base and J gave up 8 bases, with 11 bases separating them. CDR3 length: 14 residues. CDR1 is SGHTA and CDR2 is FQGNSA in the germline V gene. CDR3 loop: CASSLDRVAGELFF. The CDR3 coding sequence is TGTGCCAGCAGCTTAGACAGGGTGGCTGGGGAGCTGTTTTTT.

This clonotype was seen at least ten times. The chain joins TRBV20-1 to TRBJ2-7; TRBD1 matches at 7 bases. The CDR3 contains 14 residues. From germline, CDR1 is DFQATT and CDR2 SNEGSKA (reference sequence). Trimming removed 1 base from V and 6 bases from J; junction bases left unmatched: 9. The CDR3 sequence is CSARGGQAFGEQYF. CDR3 sequence (DNA): TGCAGTGCTAGAGGCGGACAGGCCTTCGGCGAGCAGTACTTC.

This clonotype was observed many times. The chain links TRBV28 to TRBJ2-5, with D possibly matching TRBD2 (5 bases). This CDR3 comprises 13 residues. The V and J ends lost 2 bases and 3 bases respectively, with 7 bases between them. CDR1 is MDHEN and CDR2 is SYDVKM in the germline V gene. CDR3 residues: CASSLGLKETQYF. The DNA of the CDR3 is TGTGCCAGCAGTTTAGGACTCAAAGAGACCCAGTACTTC.

This clonotype was detected ten times or more. The chain couples TRBV30 to TRBJ1-4; 7 bases match TRBD1. Germline CDR1 and CDR2: GTSNPN and SVGIG (reference sequence). V lost 4 bases and J lost 9; bases outside the gene matches: 11. CDR3 length: 14 amino acids. The CDR3 region has the DNA TGTGCCTGGACCGGGACAGCCAGCTCTCAAAAACTGTTTTTT. Its protein product is CAWTGTASSQKLFF.

Notes on this clonotype: The junction departs from the called germline gene at one end, perhaps through a read error. J is TRBJ1-2 and V is TRBV12-3 or TRBV12-4; D is uncertain. CDR3 length equals 17 residues. CDR3 loop: CASSPQLVGVRAYGYTF. CDR3 DNA: TGTGCCAGCAGTCCCCAGCTAGTTGGGGTTCGGGCCTATGGCTATACCTTC.

There are many counts of this clonotype. V usage is TRBV5-6 and J usage is TRBJ2-7, with TRBD1 identical over 10 bases. The germline gives CDR1 SGHDT, CDR2 YYEEEE. The CDR3 totals 15 residues. V lost 1 base and J lost 0; bases outside the gene matches: 1. In nucleotides, the CDR3 is TGTGCCAGCAGCTTGAGGACAGGGGGCTCCTACGAGCAGTACTTC. It yields the protein CASSLRTGGSYEQYF.

Notes on this clonotype: Compared with germline, one end of the junction differs, possibly owing to a read error. The rearrangement links TRBV27 to TRBJ1-5; D is possibly TRBD1 (6 bases). From germline, CDR1 is MNHEY and CDR2 SMNVEV (reference sequence). This CDR3 contains 16 residues. The CDR3: CATSSRDMGTNQPQHF. DNA of the CDR3: TGTGCCACCAGTTCCCGGGACATGGGGACCAATCAGCCCCAGCATTTT.

At least ten counts were recorded for this clonotype. The chain uses TRBV9 and TRBJ2-7, with 7 bases that match TRBD1. V shed 4 bases and J 3 bases; nucleotides not matched to a gene: 10. The CDR3 has 15 residues. CDR1 is SGDLS, CDR2 YYNGEE, per germline. CDR3 bases: TGTGCCAGCAGCACCTCCGGGACAGACTACTACGAGCAGTACTTC. It encodes CASSTSGTDYYEQYF.

This clonotype has at least ten counts. The V gene is TRBV4-3, the J gene TRBJ1-5, with a weak D call TRBD1 (6 bases). This CDR3 contains 15 residues. Germline CDR1 reads LGHNA; CDR2 reads YSLEER. V was shortened by 0 bases and J by 5 bases, with 11 bases between the two germline ends. CDR3 loop: CASSQDLAGDQPQHF. The DNA of the CDR3 is TGCGCCAGCAGCCAAGATTTGGCAGGGGATCAGCCCCAGCATTTT.

This clonotype was counted many times. The rearrangement joins TRBV6-2 or TRBV6-3 to TRBJ2-1; 10 bases fit TRBD2. The V gene's germline CDR1 is MNHEY and CDR2 SVGEGT. The CDR3 totals 15 residues. With V trimmed by 11 bases and J by 11 bases, 18 bases remained unmatched. The CDR3 protein is CAGSLAASGGVQQFF. The CDR3 DNA reads TGTGCCGGGAGCCTCGCCGCTAGCGGGGGCGTCCAGCAGTTCTTC.

This clonotype was counted ten times or more. The chain employs TRBV5-6 and TRBJ1-5; TRBD1 is a possible D gene (6 bases). V was shortened by 4 bases and J by 6 bases, with 14 bases between the two germline ends. The CDR3 is made up of 14 amino acids. Germline CDR1 SGHDT, CDR2 YYEEEE. The CDR3 sequence is CASSPEGGVQPQHF. The CDR3 DNA reads as TGTGCCAGCAGCCCGGAGGGGGGAGTTCAGCCCCAGCATTTT.

This clonotype was counted many times. The chain uses TRBV20-1 and TRBJ2-1; TRBD2 is a possible D gene (6 bases). The germline V gene encodes CDR1 DFQATT and CDR2 SNEGSKA (reference sequence). There are 13 residues in the CDR3. The DNA for the CDR3 is TGCACCGGGACTTCCAGCTCCTACAATGAGCAGTTCTTC. Its translation is CTGTSSSYNEQFF.

Many counts were recorded for this clonotype. This chain uses TRBV30 with TRBJ2-7; D may be TRBD2 (6 bases). CDR3 length: 15 residues. Germline CDR1 and CDR2: GTSNPN and SVGIG (reference sequence). V was clipped by 5 bases and J by 4 bases, with 21 bases between them. The chain's CDR3 is CAWSTTSRPLYEQYF. In DNA, the CDR3 is TGTGCCTGGTCCACAACTAGCAGGCCTCTTTACGAGCAGTACTTC.

The V call is TRBV5-1, the J call TRBJ1-1; 7 bases map to TRBD1. Germline CDR1 SGHRS, CDR2 YFSETQ. The CDR3 totals 14 residues. The V gene end was trimmed by 3 bases and the J gene end by 5 bases; junction bases not matched to a gene: 7. In DNA, the CDR3 is TGCGCCAGCAGCTGGGGGGGACAGATAACTGAAGCTTTCTTT. It specifies CASSWGGQITEAFF.

This clonotype was counted many times. The gene calls are TRBV5-1 and TRBJ1-1; 11 bases map to TRBD1. With 3 bases clipped from V and 4 bases from J, the junction kept 2 bases outside the gene matches. The CDR3 totals 14 residues. CDR1 and CDR2 from the germline V gene are SGHRS and YFSETQ. CDR3 bases: TGCGCCAGCAGCTGGGGACAGGGGGGCACTGAAGCTTTCTTT. It codes for CASSWGQGGTEAFF.

As regards this clonotype: A much larger clone is a single base away; this may be a read error. This chain connects TRBV15 to TRBJ2-5; unclear D gene. Germline assignment: CDR1 LNHNV and CDR2 YYDKDF (reference sequence). The CDR3 contains 12 residues. With 5 bases removed from V and 7 bases from J, the gap between germline ends came to 11 bases. In DNA form, the CDR3 reads TGTGCCACCAGCCCGGTGGTGGGGACCCAGTACTTC. This encodes CATSPVVGTQYF.

This clonotype was seen at least ten times. The CDR3 reads CASSSKTSGDTDTQYF. CDR3 nucleotides: TGCGCCAGCAGCTCAAAGACTAGCGGAGACACAGATACGCAGTATTTT. The rearrangement uses TRBV5-1 and TRBJ2-3; TRBD2 aligns across 9 bases. In germline, CDR1 is SGHRS, CDR2 YFSETQ. The CDR3 contains 16 residues. The V gene end was trimmed by 3 bases and the J gene end by 2 bases; junction bases not matched to a gene: 7.

This clonotype was seen repeatedly, ten times or more. V gene TRBV10-3 combines with J gene TRBJ2-1, with D possibly TRBD2 on 7 matching bases. The CDR3 extends over 16 amino acids. Trimming took 0 bases from V and 6 from J, leaving 15 bases between them. Germline CDR1 reads ENHRY; CDR2 reads SYGVKD. The CDR3 here is CAISESRGGATNEQFF. The CDR3, as DNA: TGTGCCATCAGTGAGTCTAGAGGGGGGGCCACCAATGAGCAGTTCTTC.

In its sample, this clonotype was seen many times. V gene TRBV7-2 combines with J gene TRBJ1-1; D possibly corresponds to TRBD1 (6 bases). Germline V lookup: CDR1 SGHTA, CDR2 FQGNSA. The CDR3 runs 14 residues. The germline V and J ends were trimmed by 5 bases and 0 bases, with 10 bases remaining between them. CDR3 in amino acids: CASSKGHVNTEAFF. The CDR3 coding sequence is TGTGCCAGCAGCAAGGGACACGTGAACACTGAAGCTTTCTTT.

This clonotype was counted ten times or more. V is TRBV12-3 or TRBV12-4 and J is TRBJ2-3, with TRBD1 matching 7 bases. The CDR3 covers 14 residues. V was pared by 4 bases and J by 5 bases, with 6 bases of the junction left unmatched. The CDR3 sequence is CASSSRQGGDTQYF. Written as DNA, the CDR3 is TGTGCCAGCAGTTCCCGACAGGGTGGAGATACGCAGTATTTT.

This clonotype was observed many times. This chain links TRBV6-6 with TRBJ2-5, with 8 nucleotides matching TRBD1. V dropped 3 bases and J dropped 4; count of bases not matched to a gene: 10. Germline values: CDR1 MNHNY, CDR2 SVGAGI (reference sequence). CDR3 length: 16 amino acids. The CDR3 coding sequence is TGTGCCAGCAGTTATAAGGGACAGGCAAGGGGAGAGACCCAGTACTTC. Translation gives CASSYKGQARGETQYF.

At least ten counts were recorded for this clonotype. The genes are TRBV5-1 and TRBJ2-5; maybe TRBD1 (6 bases). Trimming cost V 4 bases and J 4 bases, with 20 bases left between them. Germline CDR1 and CDR2: SGHRS and YFSETQ. The CDR3 extends over 16 amino acids. CDR3 sequence (DNA): TGCGCCAGCAGCCCACAAACAGGGTTATGGAGAGAGACCCAGTACTTC. Translated: CASSPQTGLWRETQYF.